This TCR beta chain was documented in a study of blood T cell repertoires in COVID-19. On the study more broadly: The origin of the acute and convalescent COVID-19 samples was the United States, Italy and Spain. T cells, B-cell-depleted T cells, or PBMCs provided the cDNA or gDNA that served as material.

Patients at the Seattle site were enrolled during active infection and followed longitudinally. In the source study's methods: Reference gene primer amplification in the assay estimated nucleated cell counts. The repertoire was sequenced with immunoSEQ multiplex PCR; TCRdb's copy has only in-frame clones and lacks some. D and trimming come from the DNA, and the V and J calls and clone size come from that table. The sample carries roughly 330,000 clones, over 80% recorded once. The CDR3 sequence is 13 residues long. Trimming pared 2 bases from V and 5 bases from J, leaving 7 bases between. Germline V gene data show CDR1 as GTSNPN and CDR2 as SVGIG (reference sequence).

The chain has TRBV30 and TRBJ1-6; the D is unclear. The clonotype was recovered from a man under 40 with COVID-19, enrolled during active disease. Material: peripheral blood. In DNA form, the CDR3 reads TGTGCCTGGAGTCTGCAGGATAATTCACCCCTCCACTTT. Its translation: CAWSLQDNSPLHF.